This entry lists 21 T cell receptor beta chains sequenced from one sample in a study of OX40 agonist ivuxolimab in advanced cancers. TCRdb's copy holds only in-frame clones and misses some; the assay was immunoSEQ multiplex PCR. This table holds 60,000 to 75,000 clones, around 88% found once. The sequencing here drew on CD4+ or CD8+ T cells sorted from blood, taken in a trial of the OX40 agonist ivuxolimab. The receptors were gathered from an adult with an advanced solid tumor such as melanoma, head and neck, liver or kidney cancer.

This sequence joins TRBV11-2 and TRBJ2-7, with a tentative D call TRBD1 (7 bases). Trimming stripped 7 bases from V and 6 bases from J, with 22 bases between. This CDR3 spans 15 amino acids. Germline CDR1 and CDR2: SGHAT and FQNNGV. The CDR3 protein is CASTLTGDSGSEQYF. CDR3 in DNA: TGTGCCAGCACCCTAACGGGGGACAGCGGTTCCGAGCAGTACTTC.

V is TRBV15 and J is TRBJ2-7; tentatively, D is TRBD2 (5 bases). The V gene's germline CDR1 is LNHNV and CDR2 YYDKDF (reference sequence). This CDR3 has 13 residues. V was trimmed by 0 bases and J by 4 bases, leaving 7 bases between them. The CDR3 region has the DNA TGTGCCACCAGCAGAGAGGGGAGTTACGAGCAGTACTTC. This translates into CATSREGSYEQYF.

The chain recombines TRBV20-1 with TRBJ2-1, with D unclear. Germline V CDR1 and CDR2: DFQATT, SNEGSKA (reference sequence). The CDR3 contains 11 residues. The germline V and J ends were trimmed by 2 bases and 13 bases, with 12 bases remaining between them. This CDR3 is CSARLDLAQFF. CDR3 bases: TGCAGTGCTAGACTAGACTTAGCTCAGTTCTTC.

The chain joins TRBV2 to TRBJ1-1; 7 bases line up with TRBD1. J lost 1 base, V lost 6 bases, and 8 bases had no gene match. The germline gives CDR1 SNHLY, CDR2 FYNNEI. CDR3 length: 15 residues. Here the CDR3 DNA reads TGTGCCAGCAGCCGTACAGACAGGGCGAACACTGAAGCTTTCTTT. Translating it yields CASSRTDRANTEAFF.

This chain uses TRBV15 with TRBJ1-3, with a weak D call TRBD1 (6 bases). Per germline, CDR1 LNHNV and CDR2 YYDKDF (reference sequence). Trimming removed 0 bases at V and 4 bases at J, with 19 bases between. The CDR3 is made up of 18 amino acids. The CDR3 sequence: CATSREAYPGASGNTIYF. The CDR3 nucleotides read TGTGCCACCAGCAGAGAGGCCTATCCGGGGGCCTCGGGAAACACCATATATTTT.

J is TRBJ2-2 and V is TRBV11-1; D is possibly TRBD2 (5 bases). Germline lookup yields CDR1 SGHAT and CDR2 FQDESV (reference sequence). Deletions cut 1 base from V and 9 bases from J, with 12 bases between. This CDR3 is 14 amino acids long. The CDR3 DNA sequence: TGTGCCAGCAGCTTAGACCCGGGGAGTTGGGAGCTGTTTTTT. It codes for CASSLDPGSWELFF.

V usage is TRBV5-4 and J usage is TRBJ1-3; the D gene is possibly TRBD1 (5 bases). The germline gives CDR1 SGHNT, CDR2 YYREEE (reference sequence). Trimming took off 0 bases at V and 4 bases at J, with 11 bases between the two ends. This CDR3 is 15 amino acids long. Here the CDR3 reads CASSLVGARGNTIYF. DNA for the CDR3: TGTGCCAGCAGCTTGGTTGGGGCGAGGGGAAACACCATATATTTT.

A few counts support this clone. The genes are TRBV6-4 and TRBJ1-2; a weak D match, TRBD1 (5 bases). V shed 6 bases and J shed 6 bases, with 14 bases lying between them. The CDR3 is 13 amino acids. CDR1 and CDR2 (germline): MRHNA, SNTAGT. CDR3 in amino acids: CASSPGPANGYTF. CDR3 bases: TGTGCCAGCAGCCCGGGACCGGCTAATGGCTACACCTTC.

The J gene is TRBJ2-5, the V gene TRBV7-2; D is uncertain. Trimming removed 5 bases from V and 7 bases from J, with 11 bases in between. Germline CDR1 and CDR2: SGHTA and FQGNSA. CDR3 length equals 12 residues. CDR3 DNA: TGTGCCAGCAGCCCGCAGAGCGTGACCCAGTACTTC. It translates to CASSPQSVTQYF.

This rearrangement joins TRBV7-9 to TRBJ2-5; D is undetermined. The assigned J gene may be wrong: the sequence end matches TRBJ2-7 better. Germline V gene sequence: CDR1 SEHNR, CDR2 FQNEAQ (reference sequence). This CDR3 is 11 amino acids long. The CDR3 DNA is TGTGCCAGCAGCTCCATGGGCGAGCAGTACTTC. Protein: CASSSMGEQYF.

This chain connects TRBV15 to TRBJ1-5, with D tentatively TRBD1 (5 bases). The germline CDR1 and CDR2 sequences are LNHNV and YYDKDF (reference sequence). The CDR3 has 15 residues. The V end was cut by 1 base, the J end by 4 bases, with 11 bases between. As DNA, the CDR3 is TGTGCCACCAGCAGAGTTACGGGGGGGAATCAGCCCCAGCATTTT. Amino acids: CATSRVTGGNQPQHF.

The count of this clone is one. The V call is TRBV18, the J call TRBJ2-5; TRBD1 might be the D (6 bases). Germline values: CDR1 KGHSH, CDR2 LQKENI. V gave up 3 bases and J gave up 5 bases, with 10 bases separating them. CDR3 length: 13 residues. For the CDR3, the DNA is TGTGCCAGCTCACCGGGGGCGAAGGAGACCCAGTACTTC. It yields the protein CASSPGAKETQYF.

The J gene is TRBJ2-7, the V gene TRBV19; D is possibly TRBD2 (5 bases). Germline V gives CDR1 LNHDA, CDR2 SQIVND (reference sequence). This CDR3 has 14 amino acids. V was trimmed by 1 base and J by 4 bases, leaving 11 bases between them. CDR3 sequence reads: CASSIGWTGYEQYF. The CDR3 nucleotides are TGTGCCAGTAGTATAGGCTGGACGGGGTACGAGCAGTACTTC.

This chain joins TRBV19 and TRBJ2-2; 11 bases match TRBD2. The CDR3 totals 16 residues. Germline assignment: CDR1 LNHDA and CDR2 SQIVND (reference sequence). V shed 4 bases and J 4 bases; nucleotides not matched to a gene: 5. This chain's CDR3 is CASSNSGRAGTGELFF. The CDR3 coding sequence is TGTGCCAGTAGTAATAGCGGGAGGGCTGGCACCGGGGAGCTGTTTTTT.

The DNA for the CDR3 is TGTGCCAGCAGGGGGGGACAGGGGGCCTACGAGCAGTACTTC. This gives the protein CASRGGQGAYEQYF. The genes are TRBV2 and TRBJ2-7; 11 nucleotides align to TRBD1. The CDR3 runs 14 residues. The V and J ends lost 6 bases and 2 bases, in that order; junction bases with no gene match: 3. CDR1 is SNHLY, CDR2 FYNNEI, per germline.

The V gene is TRBV27, the J gene TRBJ1-2, with 7 nucleotides matching TRBD1. CDR1 and CDR2 from the germline V gene are MNHEY and SMNVEV (reference sequence). This CDR3 is built from 17 residues. V gave up 5 bases and J gave up 7 bases; unmatched junction bases: 19. CDR3 nucleotide sequence: TGTGCCAGCAGTCCCAGGACAGGCGGGGTGCCCGCGTCTGGCTACACCTTC. Its protein is CASSPRTGGVPASGYTF.

J is TRBJ1-1 and V is TRBV6-5; D uncertain. Trimming cost V 5 bases and J 1 base, with 11 bases left between them. The CDR3 length is 14 residues. CDR1 MNHEY and CDR2 SVGAGI come from the germline V gene. The CDR3 here is CASSTVAGNTEAFF. The CDR3 DNA reads as TGTGCCAGCAGTACAGTCGCGGGGAACACTGAAGCTTTCTTT.

V usage is TRBV5-1 and J usage is TRBJ2-2, with 12 nucleotides matching TRBD2. V shed 3 bases and J 6 bases; nucleotides not matched to a gene: 3. This CDR3 spans 15 amino acids. CDR1 is SGHRS and CDR2 is YFSETQ in the germline V gene. The CDR3 DNA sequence: TGCGCCAGCAGCTGGACTAGCGGGATTGCCGGGGAGCTGTTTTTT. This sequence encodes CASSWTSGIAGELFF. The full variable domain, rest sourced from reference TRBV5-1 and TRBJ2-2, is KAGVTQTPRYLIKTRGQQVTLSCSPISGHRSVSWYQQTPGQGLQFLFEYFSETQRNKGNFPGRFSGRQFSNSRSEMNVSTLELGDSALYLCASSWTSGIAGELFFGEGSRLTVL.

The count of this clone is one. The chain links TRBV28 to TRBJ2-1; TRBD1 is a possible D gene (7 bases). There are 16 residues in the CDR3. CDR1 is MDHEN and CDR2 is SYDVKM in the germline V gene. Deletions cut 10 bases from V and 8 bases from J, with 27 bases between. The CDR3 DNA sequence: TGTGCCACAGGGGGGAGTGGGGCCCCCATTATCGATGAGCAGTTCTTC. The encoded protein is CATGGSGAPIIDEQFF.

The CDR3 loop reads CASSSGAGIQDQYF. In DNA, the CDR3 is TGCGCCAGCAGTTCCGGGGCAGGGATACAAGATCAGTACTTC. The chain has TRBV10-2 and TRBJ2-5; D assignment may be TRBD1 or TRBD2 (5 bases each). V lost 5 bases and J 11 bases, leaving 21 bases between the germline ends. The length of the CDR3 is 14 residues. Germline CDR1 reads WSHSY; CDR2 reads SAAADI.

The rearrangement joins TRBV11-3 to TRBJ2-1, with 10 bases that match TRBD2. The J segment lost 7 bases and the V segment lost 1 base, leaving 4 bases of the junction unmatched. The V gene's germline CDR1 is SGHNT and CDR2 YENEEA. The CDR3 contains 15 residues. The CDR3 bases are TGTGCCAGCAGCTTAGTAGCGGGAGGTCATAATGAGCAGTTCTTC. As protein: CASSLVAGGHNEQFF. The full variable domain, with the rest looked up from reference TRBV11-3 and TRBJ2-1, is EAGVVQSPRYKIIEKKQPVAFWCNPISGHNTLYWYLQNLGQGPELLIRYENEEAVDDSQLPKDRFSAERLKGVDSTLKIQPAELGDSAVYLCASSLVAGGHNEQFFGPGTRLTVL.